This T cell receptor (beta chain) comes out of a study of T cells after yellow fever vaccination (dated by TCRdb to the late 2010s). Regarding the study in general: The SMART-Seq v4 Ultra Low Input RNA kit was used to prepare libraries from fractions with low cell numbers. To track T-cell clones before and after primary and booster YFV17D yellow fever vaccination, bulk TCR alpha and beta repertoires were sequenced longitudinally. Two healthy male donors, one aged 18 to 30 and one aged 30 to 40 years, made up the cohort. Bulk PBMC replicates and cell subsets were isolated from blood drawn at multiple timepoints before and after both primary and secondary immunization. Here is what the overall study found, with its caveats: Computational filtering was required because FACS-sorted repertoires could contain abundant contaminating clonotypes from the bulk population. The secondary T-cell response was found to be weaker but faster than the primary response, with a peak reached on day 5 rather than on day 15. Because the study included only two donors, the extent to which the findings can be generalized is limited. Most clones expanded after primary vaccination (around 97% of CD4 and roughly 91% of CD8) were re-detected after the booster, suggesting that broad memory maintenance occurred. A small fraction of clonotypes showed up in both the CD4 and CD8 compartments, probably as a result of convergent recombination.

CDR3 length: 15 amino acids, cysteine to phenylalanine. CDR3 DNA only is kept here, 45 bases in frame from base 1. V is shortened by 7 bases, J by 2 bases, and the region joining them spans 15 bases. The treatment or condition tag for this specimen amounts to: live attenuated yellow fever vaccine strain. At every blood-draw timepoint, two biological replicates of bulk PBMCs were collected. A standard Ficoll-Paque protocol was used to isolate PBMCs from peripheral blood. TriZol was used to extract RNA from bulk PBMCs, CD4 and CD8 fractions, and dextramer-positive and dextramer-negative fractions. TCR cDNA was made using 5'RACE template switching, a step that added a universal primer site and unique molecular identifiers. Priming of cDNA synthesis was performed from both the TCR alpha and TCR beta constant segments. Libraries were amplified in two PCR steps, with sample barcodes and sequencing adapters added in the second step. Sequencing of libraries was done on Illumina HiSeq 2500 (2x100 bp) or NovaSeq (2x150 bp). The paper's processing steps were these. MIGEC was used to demultiplex reads and collapse the reads into UMI consensus sequences, and MiXCR was used for V(D)J alignment. Vaccine-responding clonotypes were defined with edgeR using replicate PBMC samples, requiring FDR below 0.01 and a log2 fold change above 5 up to day 15. Each bulk clonotype was labeled CD4 or CD8 based on which sequenced repertoire, CD4 or CD8, contained the clonotype at higher abundance. TCRdb reprocessing: public reads trimmed at Q25 with fastp, clones called with MiXCR, in-frame beta chains kept. Identical CDR3 protein sequences are pooled into one entry, listed with their most common genes and DNA. The authors' filters were not applied to this entry. The sample table lists 400,000 or so distinct CDR3 sequences, roughly 12% of them with a count of one. Together, the top ten hold 18% of the sample.

In this sample, this clonotype turned up a few times. Which antigen it targets is not known. No base quality information exists; no much larger clone differs at one position. The TCR was taken from a man between 18 and 35 years old who received the YFV17D yellow fever vaccine. The chain joins TRBV12-3 or TRBV12-4 to TRBJ2-1; the D segment could be TRBD2, given 5 matching bases. The sample was PBMCs, taken on the day of the first yellow fever vaccination. DNA sequence: TGTGCCAGCATCCCGCGGACTGGGACCTACAATGAGCAGTTCTTC. This translates into CASIPRTGTYNEQFF.